These 32 T cell receptor beta chains originate from one sample sequenced in a study of T-cell reconstitution after alpha-beta-depleted transplantation in children. The library targeted TCRbeta and was prepared with unique molecular identifiers. TCRdb called the PCR reads again in MiXCR, with one record for every CDR3 protein. This sample has 330,000 or so distinct CDR3 sequences, with around 10% found just once. This specimen consisted of PBMCs from the stem cell graft donor, obtained from the stem cell graft. These receptors all come from a human donor who donated a stem cell graft to a child with acute lymphoblastic leukemia.

The chain combines TRBV28 with TRBJ2-5; 10 bases agree with TRBD1. V was pared by 6 bases and J by 5 bases, with 6 bases of the junction left unmatched. The CDR3 has 14 residues. CDR1 is MDHEN, CDR2 SYDVKM, per germline. CDR3: CASSPDRGRETQYF. DNA of the CDR3: TGTGCCAGCAGCCCCGACAGGGGGCGCGAGACCCAGTACTTC.

The genes are TRBV5-1 and TRBJ2-7; 13 nucleotides line up with TRBD2. V was pared by 0 bases and J by 5 bases, with 8 bases of the junction left unmatched. Germline V gene sequence: CDR1 SGHRS, CDR2 YFSETQ. CDR3 length: 17 residues. CDR3: CASSLEILAGGRHEQYF. The CDR3 coding sequence is TGCGCCAGCAGCTTGGAGATACTAGCGGGAGGGAGACACGAGCAGTACTTC. The full variable domain, completed using reference TRBV5-1 and TRBJ2-7, is KAGVTQTPRYLIKTRGQQVTLSCSPISGHRSVSWYQQTPGQGLQFLFEYFSETQRNKGNFPGRFSGRQFSNSRSEMNVSTLELGDSALYLCASSLEILAGGRHEQYFGPGTRLTVT.

This clonotype was observed at least ten times. V is TRBV7-2 and J is TRBJ1-2; D remains unclear. Germline values: CDR1 SGHTA, CDR2 FQGNSA. The CDR3 loop spans 13 amino acids. V gave up 1 base and J gave up 4 bases, with 7 bases separating them. The CDR3 sequence: CASSLVESYGYTF. CDR3 nucleotide sequence: TGTGCCAGCAGCTTAGTGGAGAGCTATGGCTACACCTTC.

The chain uses TRBV20-1 and TRBJ2-7, with TRBD1 identical over 11 bases. The germline V gene encodes CDR1 DFQATT and CDR2 SNEGSKA (reference sequence). The trim removed 0 bases at V and 5 bases at J, leaving 6 bases unmatched. This CDR3 region has 15 residues. The chain's CDR3 is CSARDFGTGGNEQYF. The CDR3 nucleotides are TGCAGTGCTAGAGATTTTGGGACAGGGGGTAACGAGCAGTACTTC.

This clonotype was recorded a few times. Written as DNA, the CDR3 is TGTGCCAGCAGCCCCCGGGTGGGGAATCAGCCCCAGCATTTT. This codes for CASSPRVGNQPQHF. The chain has TRBV7-2 and TRBJ1-5; D is ambiguous. Germline CDR1 reads SGHTA; CDR2 reads FQGNSA. This CDR3 has 14 residues. Trimming left V 5 bases short and J 4 bases short, with 12 bases between.

This clonotype showed up just a few times. The chain has TRBV11-2 and TRBJ2-1; 13 bases map to TRBD2. Per germline, CDR1 SGHAT and CDR2 FQNNGV. The V gene end was trimmed by 3 bases and the J gene end by 7 bases; junction bases not matched to a gene: 3. This CDR3 has 15 amino acids. CDR3 loop: CASSFSGLAGNEQFF. The CDR3 DNA sequence: TGTGCCAGCAGCTTTTCGGGACTAGCGGGAAATGAGCAGTTCTTC.

Notes on this clonotype: The conserved phenylalanine or tryptophan is not found at the CDR3 terminus, so this likely reflects a read error. V and J are TRBV7-2 and TRBJ2-7; D not resolved. V lost 9 bases to trimming and J lost 1 base, with 16 bases between them. Germline V lookup: CDR1 SGHTA, CDR2 FQGNSA. The CDR3 consists of 14 residues. The CDR3 nucleotides read TGTGCCAGTAAATCCGGGTTTCTATCCTACGAGCAGTACCTC. Protein product: CASKSGFLSYEQYL.

This clonotype was seen a few times. For the CDR3, the DNA is TGCAGTGCTAGATTCGAGGCCGGCTACACCTTC. Its translation is CSARFEAGYTF. V usage is TRBV20-1 and J usage is TRBJ1-2; D is unclear. The CDR3 is 11 amino acids. Per the germline V gene, CDR1 is DFQATT and CDR2 is SNEGSKA (reference sequence). V was pared by 2 bases and J by 8 bases, with 9 bases between.

V gene TRBV20-1 combines with J gene TRBJ2-7, with 8 bases aligning to TRBD1. Unmatched junction bases numbered 7, after V lost 0 bases and J lost 3 bases. The CDR3 extends over 15 amino acids. Germline values: CDR1 DFQATT, CDR2 SNEGSKA (reference sequence). DNA for the CDR3: TGCAGTGCTAGAGACGTGCCGGGACAGGACTACGAGCAGTACTTC. Its translation is CSARDVPGQDYEQYF.

The chain recombines TRBV6-1 with TRBJ1-6; the D gene is possibly TRBD1 (5 bases). Per germline, CDR1 MNHNS and CDR2 SASEGT. Trimming left V 2 bases short and J 7 bases short, with 12 bases between. CDR3 length: 15 amino acids. The CDR3 sequence is CASSENRGANSPLHF. For the CDR3, the DNA is TGTGCCAGCAGTGAAAATAGGGGTGCGAATTCACCCCTCCACTTT.

The rearrangement links TRBV20-1 to TRBJ2-7; 9 bases match TRBD1. CDR3 length: 13 residues. Germline lookup yields CDR1 DFQATT and CDR2 SNEGSKA (reference sequence). CDR3 region: CRTQDRGKYEQYF. The CDR3 nucleotides are TGCCGTACCCAGGACAGGGGCAAGTACGAGCAGTACTTC.

This clonotype appeared a few times. The chain links TRBV10-3 to TRBJ2-3, with 8 bases that match TRBD2. Trimming at V came to 0 bases and at J to 2 bases, leaving 4 bases not matched to a gene. CDR3 size: 16 residues. Germline loops: CDR1 ENHRY, CDR2 SYGVKD. The CDR3 DNA reads as TGTGCCATCAGTGAGTCTAGCGGGGAAGTCACAGATACGCAGTATTTT. Its translation is CAISESSGEVTDTQYF.

The V gene is TRBV10-3, the J gene TRBJ2-3; 10 bases align to TRBD2. Germline loops: CDR1 ENHRY, CDR2 SYGVKD. There are 16 residues in the CDR3. V was pared by 5 bases and J by 5 bases, with 10 bases of the junction left unmatched. CDR3 region: CAISSSTSGWEDTQYF. CDR3 in DNA: TGTGCCATCAGTTCGTCGACTAGCGGGTGGGAAGATACGCAGTATTTT.

This clonotype showed up just a few times. This sequence joins TRBV3-1 and TRBJ2-7; 8 nucleotides match TRBD2. Trimming cost V 1 base and J 0 bases; bases outside gene matches: 8. This CDR3 is 17 amino acids long. Germline V gives CDR1 LGHDT, CDR2 YNNKEL (reference sequence). The CDR3 DNA sequence: TGTGCCAGCAGCCAAGGTCCGCGGGGGGTCTCCTCCTACGAGCAGTACTTC. Amino acids: CASSQGPRGVSSYEQYF.

The V gene is TRBV7-9, the J gene TRBJ2-7; D is ambiguous. CDR1 is SEHNR and CDR2 is FQNEAQ in the germline V gene (reference sequence). The V and J ends lost 2 bases and 4 bases respectively, with 15 bases between them. This CDR3 contains 15 residues. The CDR3 sequence is CASSLSTVAPYEQYF. The DNA for the CDR3 is TGTGCCAGCAGCTTATCAACAGTGGCACCATACGAGCAGTACTTC.

In this sample, this clonotype turned up a few times. Written as DNA, the CDR3 is TGTGCCAGCAGCCCGAATCGGGTGGCCGGGGCCAACGTCCTGACTTTC. Translated, it gives CASSPNRVAGANVLTF. The gene calls are TRBV27 and TRBJ2-6, with unresolved D. Germline V gives CDR1 MNHEY, CDR2 SMNVEV (reference sequence). The V and J ends lost 6 bases and 4 bases respectively, with 16 bases between them. The CDR3 length is 16 residues.

A few counts support this clonotype. The CDR3 protein is CASSFSGHYGYTF. The CDR3 DNA reads TGTGCCAGCAGTTTTTCAGGGCACTATGGCTACACCTTC. The chain combines TRBV28 with TRBJ1-2; maybe TRBD1 (5 bases). The ends were cut back, 3 bases at V and 3 bases at J, with 8 bases in the middle. The germline V gene has CDR1 MDHEN and CDR2 SYDVKM. The length of the CDR3 is 13 residues.

The rearrangement joins TRBV7-2 to TRBJ1-5; D might be TRBD1 (5 bases). Trimming removed 3 bases at V and 4 bases at J, with 7 bases between. The CDR3 has 13 amino acids. CDR1 SGHTA and CDR2 FQGNSA come from the germline V gene. The chain's CDR3 is CASSFRQNQPQHF. DNA for the CDR3: TGTGCCAGCAGCTTCCGACAGAATCAGCCCCAGCATTTT.

The V and J genes are TRBV4-3 and TRBJ2-2, with D uncertain. Trimming left V 5 bases short and J 1 base short, with 11 bases between. Germline values: CDR1 LGHNA, CDR2 YSLEER. The CDR3 extends over 15 amino acids. This CDR3 is CASSSHPMNTGELFF. For the CDR3, the DNA is TGCGCCAGCAGCTCGCACCCTATGAACACCGGGGAGCTGTTTTTT.

There are a few counts of this clonotype. The chain is built from TRBV12-5 and TRBJ2-7; D is unclear. V dropped 3 bases and J dropped 2 bases, with 11 bases sitting between them. CDR1 and CDR2 (germline): LGHNT, FRNRAP. This CDR3 is built from 14 residues. CDR3 nucleotide sequence: TGTGCTAGTGGTTTTGAAGCAATTGCCTACGAGCAGTACTTC. It translates to CASGFEAIAYEQYF.

This clonotype occurred a few times. V usage is TRBV12-3 or TRBV12-4 and J usage is TRBJ1-1; D is perhaps TRBD1 (6 bases). The CDR3 runs 13 residues. Trimming took 5 bases from V and 7 from J, leaving 14 bases between them. CDR3 residues: CASSNFGGSEAFF. The CDR3 DNA sequence: TGTGCCAGCAGTAACTTTGGGGGCAGTGAAGCTTTCTTT.

V is TRBV27 and J is TRBJ2-5, with D tentatively TRBD1 (6 bases). The V and J ends lost 2 bases and 1 base respectively, with 17 bases between them. Germline V CDR1 and CDR2: MNHEY, SMNVEV (reference sequence). CDR3 length: 17 amino acids. CDR3 nucleotide sequence: TGTGCCAGCAGTTTAGTTTCTCTCGACAGGAGCCAAGAGACCCAGTACTTC. It translates to CASSLVSLDRSQETQYF.

This clonotype turned up a few times. The V call is TRBV28, the J call TRBJ1-5; TRBD1 aligns across 7 bases. With V trimmed by 6 bases and J by 1 base, 12 bases remained unmatched. Germline V gene data show CDR1 as MDHEN and CDR2 as SYDVKM. This CDR3 spans 17 amino acids. Here the CDR3 DNA reads TGTGCCAGCAGAACCCGGGACAGCGGGTTCAGCAATCAGCCCCAGCATTTT. Its translation is CASRTRDSGFSNQPQHF.

The chain has TRBV3-1 and TRBJ2-2; no clear D gene. Germline CDR1 and CDR2: LGHDT and YNNKEL (reference sequence). The CDR3 spans 14 residues. The V end was cut by 5 bases, the J end by 3 bases, with 10 bases between. This CDR3 is CASSSRHYTGELFF. The CDR3 DNA reads TGTGCCAGCAGCTCCCGGCACTACACCGGGGAGCTGTTTTTT.

The chain carries TRBV2 and TRBJ2-3, with D unresolved. Germline loops: CDR1 SNHLY, CDR2 FYNNEI. The germline V and J ends were trimmed by 7 bases and 7 bases, with 9 bases remaining between them. The CDR3 sequence is 11 residues long. CDR3 DNA sequence: TGTGCCAGCACCGGCCGCAATACGCAGTATTTT. Its protein product is CASTGRNTQYF. The variable domain in full, completed from reference TRBV2 and TRBJ2-3, reads EPEVTQTPSHQVTQMGQEVILRCVPISNHLYFYWYRQILGQKVEFLVSFYNNEISEKSEIFDDQFSVERPDGSNFTLKIRSTKLEDSAMYFCASTGRNTQYFGPGTRLTVL.

This clonotype has a handful of counts. The genes are TRBV6-1 and TRBJ2-1; 7 nucleotides agree with TRBD2. The CDR3 is 14 residues long. From germline, CDR1 is MNHNS and CDR2 SASEGT. V trimming: 6 bases; J trimming: 7 bases; junction bases outside the gene matches: 9. CDR3 amino acids: CASSRAGDDNEQFF. Here the CDR3 DNA reads TGTGCCAGCAGCCGCGCGGGAGATGATAATGAGCAGTTCTTC.

This clonotype was detected ten times or more. V gene TRBV27 combines with J gene TRBJ2-3, with 9 nucleotides matching TRBD2. J gave up 3 bases and V 8 bases, and 12 bases lay outside the gene matches. CDR1 and CDR2 (germline): MNHEY, SMNVEV (reference sequence). The CDR3 loop spans 16 amino acids. The CDR3 is CASHLAGVSWTDTQYF. The CDR3 DNA follows: TGTGCCAGCCACTTAGCGGGAGTTAGTTGGACAGATACGCAGTATTTT.

This clonotype was detected a few times. The chain combines TRBV7-9 with TRBJ2-7; no clear D gene. V lost 1 base and J lost 2, with 9 bases in between. Germline V CDR1 and CDR2: SEHNR, FQNEAQ (reference sequence). The CDR3 length is 14 residues. The DNA for the CDR3 is TGTGCCAGCAGCTTAGTGGGGAACCCCTACGAGCAGTACTTC. The encoded protein is CASSLVGNPYEQYF. The full variable domain, in which reference TRBV7-9 and TRBJ2-7 provide the parts outside the CDR3, is DTGVSQNPRHKITKRGQNVTFRCDPISEHNRLYWYRQTLGQGPEFLTYFQNEAQLEKSRLLSDRFSAERPKGSFSTLEIQRTEQGDSAMYLCASSLVGNPYEQYFGPGTRLTVT.

This clonotype was recorded a few times. J is TRBJ2-5 and V is TRBV25-1; tentative D call: TRBD2 (5 bases). Per germline, CDR1 MGHDK and CDR2 SYGVNS. The ends were cut back, 3 bases at V and 3 bases at J, with 8 bases in the middle. The CDR3 spans 13 residues. In DNA form, the CDR3 reads TGTGCCAGCAGTGATCAAGCGGAAGAGACCCAGTACTTC. It yields the protein CASSDQAEETQYF.

This clonotype was recorded at least ten times. The chain uses TRBV15 and TRBJ2-1; TRBD2 aligns across 9 bases. Trimming took 5 bases from V and 5 from J; bases not matched to a gene: 10. This CDR3 region has 16 residues. The V gene's germline CDR1 is LNHNV and CDR2 YYDKDF (reference sequence). The CDR3 loop is CATSGPRLAANNEQFF. CDR3 DNA: TGTGCCACCAGCGGGCCTCGACTAGCGGCTAACAATGAGCAGTTCTTC.

This clonotype occurred a few times. The chain couples TRBV12-3 or TRBV12-4 to TRBJ1-1, with 8 positions matching TRBD1. The length of the CDR3 is 12 residues. V shed 5 bases and J 6 bases; nucleotides not matched to a gene: 2. CDR3 DNA: TGTGCCAGCAGTCTACAGGGGGCTGAAGCTTTCTTT. Amino acid sequence: CASSLQGAEAFF.

The table lists this clonotype with many counts. The V and J genes are TRBV27 and TRBJ2-1; tentative D call: TRBD2 (6 bases). This CDR3 region has 15 residues. The V gene's germline CDR1 is MNHEY and CDR2 SMNVEV (reference sequence). V was clipped by 2 bases and J by 3 bases, with 11 bases between them. The DNA of the CDR3 is TGTGCCAGCAGTTTACTCGGGAGTAGCTACAATGAGCAGTTCTTC. Residues: CASSLLGSSYNEQFF.